What follows is one TCR beta chain and its context. Each CDR3 protein is one row after TCRdb ran MiXCR on the 5' RACE reads. The data hold under 300,000 distinct CDR3 sequences, with roughly 10% observed a single time. Losses at the gene ends were 6 bases for V and 0 bases for J; bases not matched to a gene: 8. CDR3 length equals 17 residues. Looked up from germline, CDR1 is SNHLY and CDR2 is FYNNEI. This entry comes from a study of CD8 T cells in ankylosing spondylitis. The sample was blood, either unsorted or a sorted T cell fraction (not recorded which). The rearrangement links TRBV2 to TRBJ2-4; 10 nucleotides match TRBD2. The sequence derives from a male donor with ankylosing spondylitis or in good health (not recorded which). This CDR3 reads CASRKGLAVIAKNIQYF. CDR3 bases: TGTGCCAGCAGGAAAGGACTAGCGGTCATAGCCAAAAACATTCAGTACTTC. The whole variable domain, filled in from reference TRBV2 and TRBJ2-4, reads EPEVTQTPSHQVTQMGQEVILRCVPISNHLYFYWYRQILGQKVEFLVSFYNNEISEKSEIFDDQFSVERPDGSNFTLKIRSTKLEDSAMYFCASRKGLAVIAKNIQYFGAGTRLSVL.